One sample yielded the 6 T cell receptor beta chains listed below, sequenced in a study of T cells in Graves' hyperthyroidism and ophthalmopathy. Amplification yielded TCR beta CDR3 regions, with RNA transcripts as the source. The primer set for the first-round RT-PCR of the TCR CDR3 was HTBI. In TCRdb, the multiplex PCR reads were re-called with MiXCR into one record per CDR3 protein. This sample yields under 400,000 distinct CDR3 sequences, of which 15% to 20% are seen a single time; around 50% belongs to the top ten. Sequencing was performed on blood. The receptors originated from a woman aged 45-59 years with Graves' hyperthyroidism.

The chain uses TRBV7-9 and TRBJ2-1, with TRBD2 identical over 7 bases. Germline assignment: CDR1 SEHNR and CDR2 FQNEAQ (reference sequence). The CDR3 totals 14 residues. Germline trimming cut 3 bases from V and 7 bases from J; bases unmatched to any gene: 6. CDR3 bases: TGTGCCAGCAGCTTCGGCGGGAGACTAAATGAGCAGTTCTTC. Translated: CASSFGGRLNEQFF.

The gene calls are TRBV5-6 and TRBJ2-7; 9 bases align to TRBD1. Germline V gene sequence: CDR1 SGHDT, CDR2 YYEEEE. Germline trimming cut 4 bases from V and 2 bases from J; bases unmatched to any gene: 7. This CDR3 region has 15 residues. The CDR3 DNA reads TGTGCCAGCAGCCCCACAGGGGGCTTCACCTACGAGCAGTACTTC. It is translated as CASSPTGGFTYEQYF.

The genes are TRBV2 and TRBJ2-3, with D unclear. The CDR3 contains 14 residues. Germline CDR1 SNHLY, CDR2 FYNNEI. Trimming pared 7 bases from V and 2 bases from J, leaving 13 bases between. CDR3: CASTPSRNTDTQYF. In nucleotides, the CDR3 is TGTGCCAGCACCCCATCCCGAAACACAGATACGCAGTATTTT.

CDR3 DNA sequence: TGTGCCAGCAGTGAATTTGGAGACTACACCTTC. Protein: CASSEFGDYTF. The chain links TRBV25-1 to TRBJ1-2; D ambiguous. Germline CDR1 is MGHDK and CDR2 is SYGVNS. Deletions cut 1 base from V and 10 bases from J, with 7 bases between. The CDR3 runs to 11 residues.

The sample holds many counts of this clonotype. The chain recombines TRBV9 with TRBJ1-2; 8 nucleotides match TRBD1. CDR3 size: 14 residues. Losses at the gene ends were 0 bases for V and 4 bases for J; bases not matched to a gene: 2. Per germline, CDR1 SGDLS and CDR2 YYNGEE. CDR3 region: CASSVGQGSYGYTF. CDR3 DNA: TGTGCCAGCAGCGTAGGACAGGGGAGCTATGGCTACACCTTC.

This clonotype was counted many times. DNA for the CDR3: TGTGCCAGTAGGCCCCCAGCTAGCACAGATACGCAGTATTTT. Amino acids: CASRPPASTDTQYF. The chain carries TRBV28 and TRBJ2-3; no definite D call. Germline V gene sequence: CDR1 MDHEN, CDR2 SYDVKM. The CDR3 loop spans 14 amino acids. V lost 9 bases and J lost 0, with 13 bases in between. Looking up the rest from reference TRBV28 and TRBJ2-3 gives the full variable domain: DVKVTQSSRYLVKRTGEKVFLECVQDMDHENMFWYRQDPGLGLRLIYFSYDVKMKEKGDIPEGYSVSREKKERFSLILESASTNQTSMYLCASRPPASTDTQYFGPGTRLTVL.